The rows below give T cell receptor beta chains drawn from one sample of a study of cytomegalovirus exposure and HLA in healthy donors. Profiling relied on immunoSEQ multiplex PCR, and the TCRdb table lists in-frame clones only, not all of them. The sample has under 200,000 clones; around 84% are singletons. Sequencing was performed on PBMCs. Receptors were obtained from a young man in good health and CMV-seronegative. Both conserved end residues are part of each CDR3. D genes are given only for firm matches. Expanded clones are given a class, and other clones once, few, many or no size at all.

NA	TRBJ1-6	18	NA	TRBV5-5	CASSLGSARGGDNSPLHF	TGTGCCAGCAGCTTAGGGAGCGCAAGAGGAGGGGATAATTCACCCCTCCACTTT
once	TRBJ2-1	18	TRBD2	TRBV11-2	CASSLKLRWLAGEDEQFF	TGTGCCAGCAGCTTAAAGTTGCGGTGGCTAGCGGGAGAGGATGAGCAGTTCTTC
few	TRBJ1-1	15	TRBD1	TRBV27	CASSPRQGSNTEAFF	TGTGCCAGCAGTCCAAGACAGGGGTCGAACACTGAAGCTTTCTTT
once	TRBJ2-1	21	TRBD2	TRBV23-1	CASSQSPPGLAGGHSYNEQFF	TGCGCCAGCAGTCAATCACCCCCGGGACTAGCGGGAGGACACTCCTACAATGAGCAGTTCTTC
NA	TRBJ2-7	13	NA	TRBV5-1	CASRPQENYEQYF	TGCGCCAGCAGGCCACAGGAGAACTACGAGCAGTACTTC
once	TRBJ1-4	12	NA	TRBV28	CASSTQGQKLFF	TGTGCCAGCAGTACCCAGGGGCAAAAACTGTTTTTT
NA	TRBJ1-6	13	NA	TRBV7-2	CASSPGLGSPLHF	TGTGCCAGCAGCCCAGGGTTAGGATCACCCCTCCACTTT
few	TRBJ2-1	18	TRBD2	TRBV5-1	CASSALTAWKAGFGGQFF	TGCGCCAGCAGCGCCCTGACAGCCTGGAAAGCGGGATTTGGCGGGCAGTTCTTC
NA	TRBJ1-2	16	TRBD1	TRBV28	CASSSPSGQGGYGYTF	TGTGCCAGCAGTTCCCCTTCCGGACAGGGTGGCTATGGCTACACCTTC
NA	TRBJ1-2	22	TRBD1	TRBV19	CASSAHLPGQGTVSQANYGYTF	TGTGCCAGTAGTGCCCACTTGCCGGGACAGGGAACAGTCTCCCAAGCTAACTATGGCTACACCTTC
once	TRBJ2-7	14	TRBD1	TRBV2	CASSESGQAYEQYF	TGTGCCAGCAGTGAGTCGGGACAGGCCTACGAGCAGTACTTC
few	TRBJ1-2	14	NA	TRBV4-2	CASRDKTAAYGYTF	TGTGCCAGCAGAGACAAAACAGCGGCCTATGGCTACACCTTC
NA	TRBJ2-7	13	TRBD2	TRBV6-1	CASTRGDAGEQYF	TGTGCCAGCACCCGGGGGGACGCGGGGGAGCAGTACTTC
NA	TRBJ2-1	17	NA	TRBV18	CASSPPGGGRVGNEQFF	TGTGCCAGCTCACCACCGGGGGGAGGCCGAGTTGGCAATGAGCAGTTCTTC
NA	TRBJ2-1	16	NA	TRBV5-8	CASSLGSDGDSNEQFF	TGTGCCAGCAGCTTGGGATCCGACGGCGACAGCAATGAGCAGTTCTTC